This paragraph covers one T cell receptor (beta chain) sequence. The authors sequenced TCR beta from blood CD8+ and CD4+ T cells. The multiple sclerosis controls were treatment-naive patients, and their relapsing-remitting disease was stable or active. Isolation of CD8+ and CD4+ T cells was performed negatively, whereas enrichment of TEMRA cells was done by FACS. This CDR3 comprises 12 residues. V was shortened by 5 bases and J by 1 base, with 6 bases between the two germline ends. The germline V gene encodes CDR1 SQVTM and CDR2 ANQGSEA. Random hexamers primed reverse transcription of about 0.5 to 1 ug RNA. An immunoSEQ multiplex PCR generated amplified TCR beta CDR3 products spanning 54 Vbeta and 13 Jbeta. TCRdb re-derived calls from the immunoSEQ multiplex PCR reads in MiXCR, one entry per CDR3 protein. The top ten hold around 0.12% of the sample, which has roughly 130,000 distinct CDR3 sequences, approximately 94% seen once.

This entry belongs to a study of CD8 T cells in Susac syndrome. The sequenced material came from CD4+ T cells from PBMCs. This chain links TRBV29-1 with TRBJ1-5; D remains ambiguous. The receptor comes from a human donor with multiple sclerosis. In DNA, the CDR3 is TGCAGCGTTACGGACAGCAATCAGCCCCAGCATTTT. This translates into CSVTDSNQPQHF. Together with reference TRBV29-1 and TRBJ1-5, the CDR3 gives the full variable domain: SAVISQKPSRDICQRGTSLTIQCQVDSQVTMMFWYRQQPGQSLTLIATANQGSEATYESGFVIDKFPISRPNLTFSTLTVSNMSPEDSSIYLCSVTDSNQPQHFGDGTRLSIL.